This TCR beta chain derives from a study of T cells in Graves' hyperthyroidism and ophthalmopathy. Study outcomes and limitations: Ophthalmopathy prediction by the model preceded onset by a median 6.5 months. Separating ophthalmopathy from stable hyperthyroidism was achieved by a 13 V-J model.

Germline V CDR1 and CDR2: SGHVS, FNYEAQ. J gave up 3 bases and V 0 bases, and 0 bases lay outside the gene matches. This CDR3 has 15 residues. The diagnoses drew upon clinical symptoms, serum thyroxine and TRAb, thyroid ultrasound and orbital computed tomography. Each 10 ml fresh peripheral blood draw supplied the PBMCs. RNA transcripts were the template for amplifying TCR beta CDR3 regions. HTBI primers were employed in a first-round RT-PCR of the TCR CDR3. TCRdb reprocessed the multiplex PCR reads with MiXCR, giving one entry per CDR3 protein. This table has 600,000 or so distinct CDR3 sequences, 13% to 15% appearing once. This clonotype showed up many times. The target antigen is unknown.

The sequence came from a woman aged 18-30 years with Graves' ophthalmopathy. V and J are TRBV7-6 and TRBJ2-2, with TRBD1 identical over 8 bases. Specimen: blood. CDR3 residues: CASSLATGDTGELFF. CDR3 in DNA: TGTGCCAGCAGCTTAGCGACAGGGGACACCGGGGAGCTGTTTTTT.